The 32 T cell receptor beta chains below come from one sample, sequenced in a study of shared clonotypes between healthy human individuals. Clones were sequenced by immunoSEQ multiplex PCR, and TCRdb holds only the in-frame ones, with some missing. The sample contains some 2,500,000 clones, around 93% of which appear only once. The sequenced sample was naive CD4+ T cells from PBMCs. Subset indicated: CD45RA+ positively selected. Receptors were obtained from a man between 18 and 35 years old in good health. Some clones in this sample may be carry-over from other donors' samples.

The chain combines TRBV19 with TRBJ1-2; the D is unclear. Looked up from germline, CDR1 is LNHDA and CDR2 is SQIVND (reference sequence). The ends were cut back, 4 bases at V and 0 bases at J, with 9 bases in the middle. This CDR3 has 14 residues. This CDR3 is CASSNRLANYGYTF. The CDR3 DNA sequence: TGTGCCAGTAGTAACCGCCTAGCTAACTATGGCTACACCTTC.

V usage is TRBV7-9 and J usage is TRBJ2-7; 10 bases match TRBD1. After removal of 3 bases from V and 1 base from J, the junction contained 9 bases not matched to a gene. Germline CDR1 and CDR2: SEHNR and FQNEAQ (reference sequence). The CDR3 extends over 17 amino acids. CDR3 sequence (DNA): TGTGCCAGCAGCTTCGCCGTGGGGACAGGGGATTCCTACGAGCAGTACTTC. Its protein is CASSFAVGTGDSYEQYF.

This chain connects TRBV29-1 to TRBJ2-1; no definite D call. The CDR3 extends over 13 amino acids. V lost 7 bases, J lost 3 bases, and 13 bases lay in between. Germline lookup yields CDR1 SQVTM and CDR2 ANQGSEA. The CDR3 is CSGSLGVYNEQFF. The CDR3, as DNA: TGCAGCGGATCACTTGGGGTCTACAATGAGCAGTTCTTC.

The chain recombines TRBV5-4 with TRBJ2-3, with 10 bases matching TRBD1. Germline V gene lookup returns CDR1 SGHNT and CDR2 YYREEE (reference sequence). V shed 0 bases and J 6 bases; nucleotides not matched to a gene: 7. This CDR3 region has 16 residues. CDR3 amino acids: CASSLGGDRGRDTQYF. The CDR3 nucleotides read TGTGCCAGCAGCTTGGGTGGAGACAGGGGGCGGGATACGCAGTATTTT. Variable domain in full (rest from reference TRBV5-4 and TRBJ2-3): ETGVTQSPTHLIKTRGQQVTLRCSSQSGHNTVSWYQQALGQGPQFIFQYYREEENGRGNFPPRFSGLQFPNYSSELNVNALELDDSALYLCASSLGGDRGRDTQYFGPGTRLTVL.

This CDR3 is CASSFPAVGELFF. In nucleotides, the CDR3 is TGTGCCAGCAGCTTCCCAGCGGTCGGGGAGCTGTTTTTT. The chain carries TRBV7-9 and TRBJ2-2; TRBD2 might be the D (5 bases). V was clipped by 3 bases and J by 7 bases, with 9 bases between them. The CDR3 is 13 amino acids. Germline CDR1 reads SEHNR; CDR2 reads FQNEAQ (reference sequence).

As regards this clone: This CDR3 is also generated by other DNA sequences in the sample. The V gene is TRBV7-2, the J gene TRBJ2-5; TRBD1 agrees at 8 bases. Trimming removed 1 base from V and 5 bases from J; junction bases left unmatched: 3. Germline CDR1 SGHTA, CDR2 FQGNSA. This CDR3 region has 14 residues. The CDR3 reads CASSLVGQVETQYF. The CDR3 DNA is TGTGCCAGCAGCTTAGTGGGACAGGTGGAGACCCAGTACTTC.

V gene TRBV6-4 combines with J gene TRBJ2-2; D gene ambiguous. Germline V CDR1 and CDR2: MRHNA, SNTAGT. This CDR3 is 14 amino acids long. Trimming cost V 4 bases and J 0 bases, with 6 bases left between them. The CDR3 DNA follows: TGTGCCAGCAGTGTTTCCCCGAACACCGGGGAGCTGTTTTTT. Translated, it gives CASSVSPNTGELFF.

The chain uses TRBV7-2 and TRBJ2-3; 10 bases line up with TRBD2. This CDR3 region has 15 residues. V shed 6 bases, J shed 4 bases, and the junction held 7 bases outside the gene matches. Germline CDR1 SGHTA, CDR2 FQGNSA. CDR3 protein: CASSFYTSGADTQYF. The CDR3 DNA follows: TGTGCCAGCAGTTTTTATACTAGCGGGGCAGATACGCAGTATTTT.

The chain joins TRBV19 to TRBJ1-4; D is possibly TRBD1 (6 bases). The length of the CDR3 is 13 residues. Trimming left V 3 bases short and J 11 bases short, with 13 bases between. Germline V gives CDR1 LNHDA, CDR2 SQIVND (reference sequence). CDR3: CASSINRDTKLFF. The CDR3 DNA follows: TGTGCCAGTAGTATCAACCGGGACACCAAACTGTTTTTT.

This chain uses TRBV7-2 with TRBJ2-7, with 7 nucleotides matching TRBD2. V was clipped by 2 bases and J by 4 bases; unmatched bases: 14. The CDR3 length is 17 residues. In germline, CDR1 is SGHTA, CDR2 FQGNSA. The CDR3 is CASSLRMSGMGEYEQYF. The CDR3 nucleotides are TGTGCCAGCAGCTTAAGGATGAGCGGGATGGGGGAGTACGAGCAGTACTTC.

The rearrangement uses TRBV5-1 and TRBJ1-3; 8 positions agree with TRBD1. The ends lost 4 bases at V and 0 bases at J; junction bases unmatched: 9. This CDR3 is 17 amino acids long. Per germline, CDR1 SGHRS and CDR2 YFSETQ. The CDR3 protein is CASSDQGTGNSGNTIYF. The DNA of the CDR3 is TGCGCCAGCAGCGATCAAGGGACAGGAAACTCTGGAAACACCATATATTTT.

The chain recombines TRBV5-6 with TRBJ1-2, with D possibly TRBD1 on 5 matching bases. V was trimmed by 4 bases and J by 3 bases, leaving 16 bases between them. CDR1 and CDR2 from the germline V gene are SGHDT and YYEEEE. This CDR3 is 15 amino acids long. Here the CDR3 DNA reads TGTGCCAGCAGCGGCCGACAGACCAACGACTATGGCTACACCTTC. Its translation is CASSGRQTNDYGYTF.

The chain employs TRBV6-5 and TRBJ1-5, with a weak D call TRBD1 (5 bases). V lost 2 bases, J lost 4 bases, and 15 bases lay in between. The CDR3 contains 16 residues. Looked up from germline, CDR1 is MNHEY and CDR2 is SVGAGI. The CDR3 sequence is CASSYGFPGGNQPQHF. The CDR3 DNA follows: TGTGCCAGCAGTTACGGCTTCCCCGGGGGAAATCAGCCCCAGCATTTT.

Details on this clone: One end of the junction is discordant with germline, which a read error may explain. The chain has TRBV28 and TRBJ2-1; the D gene is possibly TRBD2 (6 bases). The V gene's germline CDR1 is MDHEN and CDR2 SYDVKM. The CDR3 has 18 amino acids. CDR3 DNA: TGTGCCAGCAGTTTCTCCGATGCGGGGTACCCCTCCCACAATGAGCAGTTCTTC. It specifies CASSFSDAGYPSHNEQFF. Full variable domain (remainder filled in from reference TRBV28 and TRBJ2-1): DVKVTQSSRYLVKRTGEKVFLECVQDMDHENMFWYRQDPGLGLRLIYFSYDVKMKEKGDIPEGYSVSREKKERFSLILESASTNQTSMYLCASSFSDAGYPSHNEQFFGPGTRLTVL.

This sequence joins TRBV28 and TRBJ1-2; 8 bases fit TRBD1. CDR3 length: 13 amino acids. Per the germline V gene, CDR1 is MDHEN and CDR2 is SYDVKM. V lost 6 bases to trimming and J lost 7 bases; unmatched junction nucleotides: 7. CDR3 loop: CASRGRDRSGYTF. The DNA for the CDR3 is TGTGCCAGCAGGGGCCGGGACAGGTCTGGCTACACCTTC.

V gene TRBV29-1 combines with J gene TRBJ2-3; 9 positions match TRBD1. The V and J ends lost 4 bases and 2 bases, in that order; junction bases with no gene match: 7. Germline assignment: CDR1 SQVTM and CDR2 ANQGSEA. The CDR3 extends over 15 amino acids. In DNA, the CDR3 is TGCAGCGTTGTAAAAGGGACAGGGACCACAGATACGCAGTATTTT. Translating it yields CSVVKGTGTTDTQYF.

The chain couples TRBV2 to TRBJ2-1, with D possibly being TRBD2 (7 bases). Germline-derived CDR1 and CDR2 are SNHLY and FYNNEI. Trimming took off 4 bases at V and 7 bases at J, with 17 bases between the two ends. The CDR3 is 15 amino acids. The CDR3 reads CASSALRGARNEQFF. CDR3 in DNA: TGTGCCAGCAGTGCTCTTCGGGGGGCGCGAAATGAGCAGTTCTTC. Full variable domain (missing parts from reference TRBV2 and TRBJ2-1): EPEVTQTPSHQVTQMGQEVILRCVPISNHLYFYWYRQILGQKVEFLVSFYNNEISEKSEIFDDQFSVERPDGSNFTLKIRSTKLEDSAMYFCASSALRGARNEQFFGPGTRLTVL.

The V and J genes are TRBV28 and TRBJ1-5, with 7 positions matching TRBD1. The CDR3 totals 16 residues. The trim removed 6 bases at V and 2 bases at J, leaving 10 bases unmatched. Germline-derived CDR1 and CDR2 are MDHEN and SYDVKM. The CDR3 spells CASSRLDREGNQPQHF. The CDR3 nucleotides read TGTGCCAGCAGCCGCCTCGACAGGGAGGGCAATCAGCCCCAGCATTTT.

V is TRBV6-5 and J is TRBJ2-5; perhaps TRBD1 as D (6 bases). Trimming cost V 4 bases and J 5 bases, with 11 bases left between them. Germline assignment: CDR1 MNHEY and CDR2 SVGAGI. The CDR3 covers 13 residues. The CDR3 spells CASSFRGLETQYF. CDR3 nucleotide sequence: TGTGCCAGCAGTTTCAGGGGTTTGGAGACCCAGTACTTC.

The chain links TRBV19 to TRBJ2-7, with D tentatively TRBD1 (5 bases). Germline CDR1 reads LNHDA; CDR2 reads SQIVND (reference sequence). This CDR3 has 14 residues. Trimming shortened V by 6 bases and J by 7 bases, and 19 bases separated the two germline ends. The DNA of the CDR3 is TGTGCCAGTAGCACCACTTGGGGCGGTCTTGAGCAGTACTTC. Its translation is CASSTTWGGLEQYF.

The V and J genes are TRBV9 and TRBJ1-1; the D gene is possibly TRBD1 (6 bases). CDR3 size: 15 residues. Germline loops: CDR1 SGDLS, CDR2 YYNGEE. Trimming removed 0 bases from V and 5 bases from J, with 14 bases in between. CDR3 in amino acids: CASSVGGGLLTEAFF. CDR3 nucleotides: TGTGCCAGCAGCGTAGGTGGGGGGCTTCTGACTGAAGCTTTCTTT.

This clone appeared once. The gene calls are TRBV14 and TRBJ1-1; D is unclear. Trimming stripped 0 bases from V and 5 bases from J, with 4 bases between. Germline loops: CDR1 SGHDN, CDR2 FVKESK. The CDR3 spans 12 residues. The CDR3 DNA reads as TGTGCCAGCAGCCAAGACTGGACTGAAGCTTTCTTT. This sequence encodes CASSQDWTEAFF.

The rearrangement joins TRBV5-1 to TRBJ2-1; D not certain. CDR3 length: 13 residues. CDR1 SGHRS and CDR2 YFSETQ come from the germline V gene. V dropped 0 bases and J dropped 8 bases, with 9 bases sitting between them. CDR3 nucleotide sequence: TGCGCCAGCAGCTTGGAGGCCCCGGATGAGCAGTTCTTC. This sequence encodes CASSLEAPDEQFF.

V gene TRBV5-1 combines with J gene TRBJ2-7; tentative D call: TRBD1 (5 bases). Germline V CDR1 and CDR2: SGHRS, YFSETQ. The CDR3 runs 15 residues. Trimming took 4 bases from V and 6 from J, leaving 20 bases between them. Here the CDR3 DNA reads TGCGCCAGCAGCCGAAGGTGGGCAGGGCCTGGCGAGCAGTACTTC. Translating it yields CASSRRWAGPGEQYF.

The chain is built from TRBV9 and TRBJ2-7; tentative D call: TRBD1 (6 bases). Germline values: CDR1 SGDLS, CDR2 YYNGEE. Deletions cut 1 base from V and 6 bases from J, with 11 bases between. The CDR3 runs 13 residues. CDR3 loop: CASSVRLGGEQYF. DNA for the CDR3: TGTGCCAGCAGCGTACGTCTAGGGGGCGAGCAGTACTTC.

V and J are TRBV10-3 and TRBJ2-3; perhaps TRBD1 as D (6 bases). The CDR3 runs to 16 residues. Germline values: CDR1 ENHRY, CDR2 SYGVKD. The V end was cut by 4 bases, the J end by 0 bases, with 14 bases between. Here the CDR3 DNA reads TGTGCCATCAGTGGGCTGACAGGATATAGCACAGATACGCAGTATTTT. This encodes CAISGLTGYSTDTQYF.

The chain combines TRBV5-1 with TRBJ2-5, with 11 bases that match TRBD2. The J segment lost 4 bases and the V segment lost 4 bases, leaving 3 bases of the junction unmatched. Germline V gene sequence: CDR1 SGHRS, CDR2 YFSETQ. The CDR3 is made up of 14 amino acids. CDR3: CASSDSGGGETQYF. The CDR3 DNA reads TGCGCCAGCAGCGATAGCGGGGGGGGAGAGACCCAGTACTTC.

The chain has TRBV15 and TRBJ2-2, with 7 bases aligning to TRBD2. After removal of 0 bases from V and 0 bases from J, the junction contained 13 bases not matched to a gene. This CDR3 is 20 amino acids long. Germline-derived CDR1 and CDR2 are LNHNV and YYDKDF (reference sequence). The CDR3 sequence is CATSRDLARGAGTNTGELFF. Written as DNA, the CDR3 is TGTGCCACCAGCAGAGATCTGGCGAGAGGAGCGGGGACGAACACCGGGGAGCTGTTTTTT.

CDR3 coding DNA: TGTGCCCCCCCAGGGGGGTTCTACGAGCAGTACTTC. Its translation: CAPPGGFYEQYF. This chain connects TRBV28 to TRBJ2-7; D possibly corresponds to TRBD1 (7 bases). Trimming removed 11 bases at V and 3 bases at J, with 14 bases between. Germline V CDR1 and CDR2: MDHEN, SYDVKM. The CDR3 loop spans 12 amino acids.

The chain uses TRBV29-1 and TRBJ2-1; 14 nucleotides match TRBD2. The CDR3 has 14 residues. Germline CDR1 is SQVTM and CDR2 is ANQGSEA. V gave up 3 bases and J gave up 7 bases; unmatched junction bases: 2. CDR3 loop: CSVDRLAGGNEQFF. CDR3 bases: TGCAGCGTTGACAGACTAGCGGGAGGGAATGAGCAGTTCTTC.

This clone was seen more than once but under ten times. This CDR3 is also generated by other DNA sequences in the sample. The V and J genes are TRBV7-2 and TRBJ2-2; D is uncertain. The CDR3 consists of 14 residues. Trimming cost V 1 base and J 1 base, with 4 bases left between them. Germline CDR1 is SGHTA and CDR2 is FQGNSA. CDR3 nucleotides: TGTGCCAGCAGCTTAGGCAGGAACACCGGGGAGCTGTTTTTT. Its translation: CASSLGRNTGELFF.

V usage is TRBV7-9 and J usage is TRBJ1-1, with D unclear. Looked up from germline, CDR1 is SEHNR and CDR2 is FQNEAQ (reference sequence). CDR3 length equals 15 residues. With 1 base removed from V and 0 bases from J, the gap between germline ends came to 9 bases. The CDR3 reads CASSLGPQMNTEAFF. In DNA form, the CDR3 reads TGTGCCAGCAGCTTAGGTCCACAGATGAACACTGAAGCTTTCTTT.